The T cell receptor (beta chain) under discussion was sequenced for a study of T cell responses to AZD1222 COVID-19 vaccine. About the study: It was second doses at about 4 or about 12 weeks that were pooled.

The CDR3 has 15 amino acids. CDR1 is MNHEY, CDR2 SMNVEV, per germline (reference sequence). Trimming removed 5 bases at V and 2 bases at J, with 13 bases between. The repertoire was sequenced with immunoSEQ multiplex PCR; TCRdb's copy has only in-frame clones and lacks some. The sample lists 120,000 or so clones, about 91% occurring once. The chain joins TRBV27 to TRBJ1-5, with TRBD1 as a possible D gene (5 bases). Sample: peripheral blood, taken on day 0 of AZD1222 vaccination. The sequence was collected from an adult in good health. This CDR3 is CASSLGGEGNQPQHF. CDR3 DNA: TGTGCCAGCAGTCTTGGGGGGGAGGGCAATCAGCCCCAGCATTTT.